The 21 T cell receptor beta chains listed next were all sequenced from one sample in a study of T-cell memory formation after mild COVID-19. TCRdb processed the 5' RACE reads anew with MiXCR; each CDR3 protein has one entry. Among 530,000 or so distinct CDR3 sequences listed, roughly 17% were seen once. What was sequenced was PBMCs or a T cell subset sorted from them (not recorded which). Receptor source: an adult woman who had mild COVID-19 (a few samples of this study predate the infection). Cell type and time point are not known.

This clonotype was seen many times. This sequence joins TRBV27 and TRBJ2-4; D remains ambiguous. Germline V gene lookup returns CDR1 MNHEY and CDR2 SMNVEV (reference sequence). The CDR3 covers 13 residues. V was cut by 3 bases and J by 9 bases, with 12 bases left in between. CDR3 protein: CASSLSNWGIQYF. The CDR3 DNA sequence: TGTGCCAGCAGTTTGAGCAACTGGGGCATTCAGTACTTC.

This clonotype was seen at least ten times. The gene calls are TRBV7-9 and TRBJ2-3; D is ambiguous. The length of the CDR3 is 13 residues. Germline values: CDR1 SEHNR, CDR2 FQNEAQ (reference sequence). Trimming left V 3 bases short and J 0 bases short, with 4 bases between. The CDR3 DNA is TGTGCCAGCAGCTTGCCTAGCACAGATACGCAGTATTTT. This translates into CASSLPSTDTQYF.

This clonotype has just a few counts. The rearrangement links TRBV9 to TRBJ2-2; 8 nucleotides align to TRBD2. The CDR3 totals 16 residues. Germline values: CDR1 SGDLS, CDR2 YYNGEE. Trimming at V came to 0 bases and at J to 4 bases, leaving 5 bases not matched to a gene. In DNA, the CDR3 is TGTGCCAGCAGCGTAGAAGGGACTAGACTCACCGGGGAGCTGTTTTTT. It codes for CASSVEGTRLTGELFF.

This clonotype showed up just a few times. The gene calls are TRBV6-2 or TRBV6-3 and TRBJ2-1; 13 bases agree with TRBD2. Germline assignment: CDR1 MNHEY and CDR2 SVGEGT. CDR3 length: 19 residues. V shed 6 bases, J shed 1 base, and the junction held 12 bases outside the gene matches. CDR3 in amino acids: CASSLSGLAGSGSYNEQFF. CDR3 in DNA: TGTGCCAGCAGCCTATCGGGACTAGCGGGGTCAGGGTCCTACAATGAGCAGTTCTTC.

The genes are TRBV7-8 and TRBJ1-1; 9 nucleotides line up with TRBD1. Germline-derived CDR1 and CDR2 are SGHVS and FQNEAQ. V was pared by 5 bases and J by 6 bases, with 7 bases of the junction left unmatched. The CDR3 length is 14 residues. CDR3 sequence (DNA): TGTGCCAGCAGCGTACGACAGGGGGGACCTGAAGCTTTCTTT. It translates to CASSVRQGGPEAFF.

This clonotype was found a few times. V usage is TRBV10-3 and J usage is TRBJ2-7; 10 bases match TRBD1. The CDR3 runs 17 residues. CDR1 and CDR2 (germline): ENHRY, SYGVKD. V trimming: 0 bases; J trimming: 5 bases; junction bases outside the gene matches: 10. The CDR3 DNA follows: TGTGCCATCAGTGAGTCTGGGTCAGGGACAGGGGACGACGAGCAGTACTTC. Amino acid sequence: CAISESGSGTGDDEQYF.

This clonotype was picked up a small number of times. The chain has TRBV5-1 and TRBJ2-7, with a possible D match to TRBD2 (6 bases). Deletions cut 0 bases from V and 1 base from J, with 11 bases between. CDR1 SGHRS and CDR2 YFSETQ come from the germline V gene. The CDR3 contains 15 residues. The CDR3 loop is CASSLVLRGSYEQYF. The DNA of the CDR3 is TGCGCCAGCAGCTTGGTATTGCGGGGATCCTACGAGCAGTACTTC.

The V gene is TRBV5-1, the J gene TRBJ2-5; 8 bases match TRBD1. CDR1 and CDR2 from the germline V gene are SGHRS and YFSETQ. This CDR3 has 14 amino acids. The V gene end was trimmed by 1 base and the J gene end by 3 bases; junction bases not matched to a gene: 2. CDR3 in DNA: TGCGCCAGCAGCTTGTCGACAGGGGAAGAGACCCAGTACTTC. It codes for CASSLSTGEETQYF.

Only a few counts were recorded for this clonotype. The rearrangement uses TRBV9 and TRBJ2-2, with 7 bases matching TRBD2. The CDR3 is 15 amino acids. V lost 4 bases to trimming and J lost 5 bases; unmatched junction nucleotides: 8. CDR1 and CDR2 (germline): SGDLS, YYNGEE. CDR3 nucleotide sequence: TGTGCCAGCAGCCCCGGGACTAAGGGAACCGGGGAGCTGTTTTTT. Translation: CASSPGTKGTGELFF. Full variable domain (missing parts from reference TRBV9 and TRBJ2-2): DSGVTQTPKHLITATGQRVTLRCSPRSGDLSVYWYQQSLDQGLQFLIQYYNGEERAKGNILERFSAQQFPDLHSELNLSSLELGDSALYFCASSPGTKGTGELFFGEGSRLTVL.

There are a few counts of this clonotype. V and J are TRBV30 and TRBJ2-3; tentatively, D is TRBD1 or TRBD2 (6 bases each). Germline V gene sequence: CDR1 GTSNPN, CDR2 SVGIG (reference sequence). V lost 7 bases and J 6 bases, leaving 20 bases between the germline ends. This CDR3 region has 14 residues. CDR3 DNA sequence: TGTGCCTCCCTCGGGGGCCCAGGGTCGGATACGCAGTATTTT. This codes for CASLGGPGSDTQYF.

This clonotype was seen only a few times. J is TRBJ2-7 and V is TRBV15; D possibly corresponds to TRBD2 (5 bases). Trimming left V 1 base short and J 5 bases short, with 12 bases between. The CDR3 length is 14 residues. Germline lookup yields CDR1 LNHNV and CDR2 YYDKDF (reference sequence). CDR3 in amino acids: CATSRGPPGNEQYF. The CDR3 bases are TGTGCCACCAGCAGAGGTCCCCCGGGAAACGAGCAGTACTTC. The variable domain in full, completed from reference TRBV15 and TRBJ2-7, reads DAMVIQNPRYQVTQFGKPVTLSCSQTLNHNVMYWYQQKSSQAPKLLFHYYDKDFNNEADTPDNFQSRRPNTSFCFLDIRSPGLGDTAMYLCATSRGPPGNEQYFGPGTRLTVT.

V is TRBV12-3 or TRBV12-4 and J is TRBJ2-3, with 11 positions matching TRBD1. This CDR3 contains 16 residues. The V segment lost 3 bases and the J segment 4 bases; nucleotides outside the gene matches: 6. For the CDR3, the DNA is TGTGCCAGCAGTTTTCCGGGACAGGGGGATGCAGATACGCAGTATTTT. Its protein is CASSFPGQGDADTQYF.

This clonotype was observed many times. The V call is TRBV5-1, the J call TRBJ1-1, with D perhaps matching TRBD1 (5 bases). V gave up 4 bases and J gave up 1 base, with 14 bases separating them. The CDR3 has 15 residues. From germline, CDR1 is SGHRS and CDR2 YFSETQ. CDR3 DNA sequence: TGCGCCAGCAGCCCTATGGTCAGGGAGAACACTGAAGCTTTCTTT. The encoded protein is CASSPMVRENTEAFF.

The CDR3 nucleotides read TGTGCCAGCAGCTTCCACGGGACACTCGACTATGGCTACACCTTC. As protein: CASSFHGTLDYGYTF. The chain employs TRBV5-5 and TRBJ1-2; tentatively, D is TRBD1 (6 bases). The ends were cut back, 2 bases at V and 3 bases at J, with 14 bases in the middle. Germline-derived CDR1 and CDR2 are SGHKS and YYEKEE (reference sequence). This CDR3 spans 15 amino acids. Based on the CDR3 plus reference TRBV5-5 and TRBJ1-2, the full variable domain is DAGVTQSPTHLIKTRGQQVTLRCSPISGHKSVSWYQQVLGQGPQFIFQYYEKEERGRGNFPDRFSARQFPNYSSELNVNALLLGDSALYLCASSFHGTLDYGYTFGSGTRLTVV.

V gene TRBV18 combines with J gene TRBJ1-4; D is undetermined. Deletions cut 1 base from V and 7 bases from J, with 4 bases between. The germline V gene has CDR1 KGHSH and CDR2 LQKENI. The CDR3 runs 12 residues. CDR3 region: CASSPLSEKLFF. For the CDR3, the DNA is TGTGCCAGCTCACCACTGTCTGAAAAACTGTTTTTT. Full variable domain (rest looked up from reference TRBV18 and TRBJ1-4): NAGVMQNPRHLVRRRGQEARLRCSPMKGHSHVYWYRQLPEEGLKFMVYLQKENIIDESGMPKERFSAEFPKEGPSILRIQQVVRGDSAAYFCASSPLSEKLFFGSGTQLSVL.

This chain uses TRBV10-3 with TRBJ1-5; 11 bases match TRBD1. Losses at the gene ends were 2 bases for V and 6 bases for J; bases not matched to a gene: 3. This CDR3 contains 15 residues. Germline V CDR1 and CDR2: ENHRY, SYGVKD. The chain's CDR3 is CAISERTGGIQPQHF. CDR3 bases: TGTGCCATCAGTGAGAGGACAGGGGGCATTCAGCCCCAGCATTTT.

This clonotype was counted only a few times. The V and J genes are TRBV27 and TRBJ1-2; D might be TRBD1 (5 bases). V shed 1 base and J shed 2 bases, with 14 bases lying between them. The CDR3 sequence is 16 residues long. The germline CDR1 and CDR2 sequences are MNHEY and SMNVEV (reference sequence). The CDR3 region is CASSLYRGTVNYGYTF. DNA of the CDR3: TGTGCCAGCAGTTTATATCGCGGGACGGTGAACTATGGCTACACCTTC.

This clonotype has only one observation. The J gene is TRBJ1-4, the V gene TRBV3-1, with D unclear. V was shortened by 5 bases and J by 2 bases, with 9 bases between the two germline ends. CDR3 length: 14 amino acids. The germline V gene encodes CDR1 LGHDT and CDR2 YNNKEL (reference sequence). The DNA for the CDR3 is TGTGCCAGCAGCTGGGGTTCCACTAATGAAAAACTGTTTTTT. Protein sequence: CASSWGSTNEKLFF.

The table lists this clonotype with a few counts. The chain links TRBV20-1 to TRBJ2-1; 8 nucleotides match TRBD2. V dropped 5 bases and J dropped 4; count of bases not matched to a gene: 7. This CDR3 spans 14 amino acids. CDR1 and CDR2 from the germline V gene are DFQATT and SNEGSKA (reference sequence). The chain's CDR3 is CSARSGVTYNEQFF. The DNA of the CDR3 is TGCAGTGCTCGTAGCGGGGTTACTTACAATGAGCAGTTCTTC.

The chain links TRBV12-3 or TRBV12-4 to TRBJ1-2, with D perhaps matching TRBD1 (5 bases). V dropped 2 bases and J dropped 13 bases, with 14 bases sitting between them. CDR3 length: 12 amino acids. The CDR3 DNA follows: TGTGCCAGCAGTTTAAGGGGCACCTATGGCACCTTC. Translating gives CASSLRGTYGTF.

V gene TRBV20-1 combines with J gene TRBJ2-7; 9 bases map to TRBD2. V shed 6 bases, J shed 4 bases, and the junction held 13 bases outside the gene matches. The CDR3 has 15 amino acids. Germline V lookup: CDR1 DFQATT, CDR2 SNEGSKA (reference sequence). The CDR3 loop is CSADGRLAGNYEQYF. The CDR3 nucleotides are TGCAGTGCCGACGGGAGGCTAGCGGGAAATTACGAGCAGTACTTC.